This TCR beta chain was documented in a study of blood T cell repertoires in COVID-19. There are 10 residues in the CDR3. V was clipped by 6 bases and J by 4 bases, with 5 bases between them. The V gene's germline CDR1 is DFQATT and CDR2 SNEGSKA (reference sequence). TCRdb keeps only in-frame clones here, not all; method: immunoSEQ multiplex PCR. The sample consists of just over 150,000 clones, around 84% of them appearing once. The sample was peripheral blood. The V and J genes are TRBV20-1 and TRBJ2-3, with D unclear. This clonotype was sampled from a human donor with acute or convalescent COVID-19. The donor label of this sample is uncertain. The CDR3 DNA sequence: TGCAGTGCCCCCTCAGATACGCAGTATTTT. Translation: CSAPSDTQYF.